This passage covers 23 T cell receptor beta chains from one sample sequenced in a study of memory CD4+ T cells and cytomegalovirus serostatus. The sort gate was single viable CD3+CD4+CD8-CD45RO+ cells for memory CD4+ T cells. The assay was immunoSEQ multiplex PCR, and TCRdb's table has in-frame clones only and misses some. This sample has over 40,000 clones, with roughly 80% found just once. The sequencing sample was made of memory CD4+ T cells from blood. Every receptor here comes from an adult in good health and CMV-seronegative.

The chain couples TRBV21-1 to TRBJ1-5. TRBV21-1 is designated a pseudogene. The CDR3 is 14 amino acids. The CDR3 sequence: CASSKKGGDQPQHF. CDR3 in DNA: TGTGCCAGCAGCAAAAAGGGGGGGGATCAGCCCCAGCATTTT.

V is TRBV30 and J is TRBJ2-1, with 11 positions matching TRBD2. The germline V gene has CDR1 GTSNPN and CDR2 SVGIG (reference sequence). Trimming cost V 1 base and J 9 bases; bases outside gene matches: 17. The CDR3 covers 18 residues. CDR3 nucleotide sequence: TGTGCCTGGAGTGACGGTGCTTTTGTAGCGGGGGGGCCGGGTGAGCAGTTCTTC. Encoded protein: CAWSDGAFVAGGPGEQFF.

DNA of the CDR3: TGTGCCAGCAGCTTAGATGGGGGTTCAACTGGCAATGAGCAGTTCTTC. Amino acids: CASSLDGGSTGNEQFF. The chain employs TRBV11-2 and TRBJ2-1; D could derive from TRBD1 or TRBD2 (5 bases each). The CDR3 is made up of 16 amino acids. Germline values: CDR1 SGHAT, CDR2 FQNNGV. The germline V and J ends were trimmed by 0 bases and 6 bases, with 15 bases remaining between them.

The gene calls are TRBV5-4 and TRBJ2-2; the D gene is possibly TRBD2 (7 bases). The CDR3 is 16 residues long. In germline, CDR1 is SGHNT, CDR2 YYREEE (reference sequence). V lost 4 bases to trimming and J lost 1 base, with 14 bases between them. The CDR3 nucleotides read TGTGCCAGCAGCCTGGGGGCGGGGGTGAACACCGGGGAGCTGTTTTTT. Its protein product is CASSLGAGVNTGELFF.

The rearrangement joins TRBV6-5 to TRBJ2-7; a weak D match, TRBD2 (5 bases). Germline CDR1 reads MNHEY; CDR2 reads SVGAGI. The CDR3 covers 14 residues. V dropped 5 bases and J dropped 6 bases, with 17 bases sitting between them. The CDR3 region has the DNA TGTGCCAGCAGTGAAGGACTCCTTGGGCTCGAGCAGTACTTC. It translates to CASSEGLLGLEQYF.

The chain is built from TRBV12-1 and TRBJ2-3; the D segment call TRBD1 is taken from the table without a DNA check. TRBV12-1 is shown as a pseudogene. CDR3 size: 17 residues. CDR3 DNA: TGTGCCAGCAGCTTTGCGAGTCAGGGAAATGTTACAGATACGCAGTATTTT. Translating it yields CASSFASQGNVTDTQYF.

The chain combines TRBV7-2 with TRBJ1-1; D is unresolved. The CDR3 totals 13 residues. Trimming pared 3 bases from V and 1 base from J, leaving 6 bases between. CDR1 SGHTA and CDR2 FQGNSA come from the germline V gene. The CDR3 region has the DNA TGTGCCAGCAGCTTTAGACCGAACACTGAAGCTTTCTTT. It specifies CASSFRPNTEAFF.

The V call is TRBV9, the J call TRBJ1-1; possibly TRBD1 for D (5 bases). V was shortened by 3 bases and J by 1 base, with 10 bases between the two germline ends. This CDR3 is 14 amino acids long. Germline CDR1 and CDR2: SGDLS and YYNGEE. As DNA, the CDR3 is TGTGCCAGCAGCGCGCTCGGACAGAACACTGAAGCTTTCTTT. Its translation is CASSALGQNTEAFF.

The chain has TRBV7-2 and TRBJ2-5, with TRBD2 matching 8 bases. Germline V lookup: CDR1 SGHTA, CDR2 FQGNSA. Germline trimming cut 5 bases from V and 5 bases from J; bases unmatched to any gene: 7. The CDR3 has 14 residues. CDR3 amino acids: CASSRGTGGETQYF. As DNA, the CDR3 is TGTGCCAGCAGCAGAGGAACGGGGGGGGAGACCCAGTACTTC.

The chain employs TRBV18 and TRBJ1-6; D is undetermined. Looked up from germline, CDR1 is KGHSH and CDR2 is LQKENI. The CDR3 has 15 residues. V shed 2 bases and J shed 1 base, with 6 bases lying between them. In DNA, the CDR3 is TGTGCCAGCTCACCAGAGGTATCCTATAATTCACCCCTCCACTTT. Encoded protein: CASSPEVSYNSPLHF.

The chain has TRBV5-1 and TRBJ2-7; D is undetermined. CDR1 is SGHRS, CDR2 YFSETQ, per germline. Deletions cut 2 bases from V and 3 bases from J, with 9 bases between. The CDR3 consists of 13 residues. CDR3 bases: TGCGCCAGCAGCTTCACGGGTCGCTACGAGCAGTACTTC. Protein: CASSFTGRYEQYF.

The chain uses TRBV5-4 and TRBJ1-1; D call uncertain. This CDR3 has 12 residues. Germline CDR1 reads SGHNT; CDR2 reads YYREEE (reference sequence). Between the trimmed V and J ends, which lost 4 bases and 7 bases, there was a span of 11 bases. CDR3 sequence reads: CASSGSGFEAFF. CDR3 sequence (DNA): TGTGCCAGCAGCGGGTCGGGTTTTGAAGCTTTCTTT.

The DNA of the CDR3 is TGCGCCAGCAGCTTGGGCCCGACAGAAGGGCGACTGTTTTTT. Its protein product is CASSLGPTEGRLFF. The V call is TRBV5-1, the J call TRBJ1-4; D is perhaps TRBD1 (5 bases). CDR1 and CDR2 from the germline V gene are SGHRS and YFSETQ. V dropped 0 bases and J dropped 13 bases, with 16 bases sitting between them. CDR3 length: 14 amino acids. Looking up the rest from reference TRBV5-1 and TRBJ1-4 gives the full variable domain: KAGVTQTPRYLIKTRGQQVTLSCSPISGHRSVSWYQQTPGQGLQFLFEYFSETQRNKGNFPGRFSGRQFSNSRSEMNVSTLELGDSALYLCASSLGPTEGRLFFGSGTQLSVL.

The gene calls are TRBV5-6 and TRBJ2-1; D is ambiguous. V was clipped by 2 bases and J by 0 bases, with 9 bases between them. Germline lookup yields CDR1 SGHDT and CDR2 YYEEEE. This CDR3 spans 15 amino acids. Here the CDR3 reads CASSLVTSSYNEQFF. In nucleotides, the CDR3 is TGTGCCAGCAGCTTAGTAACCAGCTCCTACAATGAGCAGTTCTTC.

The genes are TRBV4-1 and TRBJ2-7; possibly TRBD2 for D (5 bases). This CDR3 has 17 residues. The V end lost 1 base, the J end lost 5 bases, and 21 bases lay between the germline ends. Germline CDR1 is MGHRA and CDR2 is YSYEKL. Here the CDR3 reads CASSQGSGRTFIDEQYF. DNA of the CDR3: TGCGCCAGCAGCCAAGGAAGTGGCAGGACTTTTATAGACGAGCAGTACTTC.

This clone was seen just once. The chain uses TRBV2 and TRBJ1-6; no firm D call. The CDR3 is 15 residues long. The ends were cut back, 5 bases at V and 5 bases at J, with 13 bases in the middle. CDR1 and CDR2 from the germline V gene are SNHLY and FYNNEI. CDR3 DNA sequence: TGTGCCAGCAGTACAGCAGGAGTCCATAATTCACCCCTCCACTTT. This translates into CASSTAGVHNSPLHF.

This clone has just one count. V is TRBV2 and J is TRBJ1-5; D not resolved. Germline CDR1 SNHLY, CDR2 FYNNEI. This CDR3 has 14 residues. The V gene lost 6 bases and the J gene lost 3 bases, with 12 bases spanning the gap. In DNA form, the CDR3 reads TGTGCCAGCAGGACGTGGGGTCCCAATCAGCCCCAGCATTTT. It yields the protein CASRTWGPNQPQHF. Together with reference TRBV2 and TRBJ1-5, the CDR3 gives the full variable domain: EPEVTQTPSHQVTQMGQEVILRCVPISNHLYFYWYRQILGQKVEFLVSFYNNEISEKSEIFDDQFSVERPDGSNFTLKIRSTKLEDSAMYFCASRTWGPNQPQHFGDGTRLSIL.

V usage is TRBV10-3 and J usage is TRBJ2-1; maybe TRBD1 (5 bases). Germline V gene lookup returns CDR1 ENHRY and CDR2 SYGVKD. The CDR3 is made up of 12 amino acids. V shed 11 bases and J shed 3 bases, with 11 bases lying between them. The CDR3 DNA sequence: TGTGCCTCCAGGACACTCTACAATGAGCAGTTCTTC. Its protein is CASRTLYNEQFF.

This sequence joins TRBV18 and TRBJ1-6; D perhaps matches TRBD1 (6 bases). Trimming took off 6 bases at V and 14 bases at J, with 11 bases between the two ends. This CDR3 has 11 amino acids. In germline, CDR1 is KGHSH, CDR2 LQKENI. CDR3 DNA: TGTGCCAGCTCCCTCAGGGGCACCCTCCACTTT. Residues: CASSLRGTLHF.

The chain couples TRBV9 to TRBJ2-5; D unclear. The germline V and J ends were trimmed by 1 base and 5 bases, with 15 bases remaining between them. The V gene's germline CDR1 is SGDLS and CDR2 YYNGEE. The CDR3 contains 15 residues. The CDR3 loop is CASSVTVSVTETQYF. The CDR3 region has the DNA TGTGCCAGCAGCGTAACAGTTTCTGTAACGGAGACCCAGTACTTC.

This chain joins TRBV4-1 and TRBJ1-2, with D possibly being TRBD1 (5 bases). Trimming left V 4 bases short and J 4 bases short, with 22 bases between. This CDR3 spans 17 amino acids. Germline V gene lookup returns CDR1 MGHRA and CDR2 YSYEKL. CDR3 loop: CASSPFAGTDSFYGYTF. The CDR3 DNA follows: TGCGCCAGCAGCCCGTTCGCCGGGACCGATTCTTTCTATGGCTACACCTTC.

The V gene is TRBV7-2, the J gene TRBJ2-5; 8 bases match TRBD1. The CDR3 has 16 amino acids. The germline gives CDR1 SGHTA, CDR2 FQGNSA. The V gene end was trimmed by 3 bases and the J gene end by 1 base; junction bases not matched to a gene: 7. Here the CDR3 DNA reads TGTGCCAGCAGCTTTCGTTCAGGGGGCTTCCAAGAGACCCAGTACTTC. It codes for CASSFRSGGFQETQYF.

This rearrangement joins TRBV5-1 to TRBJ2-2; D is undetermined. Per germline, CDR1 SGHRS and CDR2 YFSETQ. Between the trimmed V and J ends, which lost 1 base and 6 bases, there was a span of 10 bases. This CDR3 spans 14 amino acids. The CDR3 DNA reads TGCGCCAGCAGCTTGATTGTGTCGGCCGGGGAGCTGTTTTTT. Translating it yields CASSLIVSAGELFF.